Following are 22 T cell receptor beta chains from one sample sequenced in a study of T cells in Graves' hyperthyroidism and ophthalmopathy. Researchers took RNA transcripts and amplified the TCR beta CDR3 regions from them. TCR CDR3 underwent first-round RT-PCR with the HTBI primer set. TCRdb re-called the multiplex PCR reads through MiXCR, storing one row per CDR3 protein. In the table there are roughly 500,000 distinct CDR3 sequences, approximately 15% of which are singletons. The source material was blood. The receptors derive from a woman aged 25 to 45 with Graves' hyperthyroidism that later progressed to Graves' ophthalmopathy.

This clonotype was found once. A much larger clone lies a single base off, so this may be a read error. The rearrangement joins TRBV20-1 to TRBJ2-1; possible D gene TRBD2, 6 bases. The CDR3 spans 12 residues. Germline CDR1 and CDR2: DFQATT and SNEGSKA (reference sequence). In DNA form, the CDR3 reads TGCAGTGTACGACTAGTGCGGAATGAGCAGTCCTTC. Protein product: CSVRLVRNEQSF.

This chain connects TRBV27 to TRBJ2-7; TRBD2 matches at 10 bases. J gave up 0 bases and V 9 bases, and 5 bases lay outside the gene matches. Germline V lookup: CDR1 MNHEY, CDR2 SMNVEV (reference sequence). CDR3 length: 14 amino acids. The CDR3 sequence: CASKRTSGSYEQYF. Here the CDR3 DNA reads TGTGCCAGTAAACGGACTAGCGGCTCCTACGAGCAGTACTTC.

In this sample, this clonotype turned up many times. The V and J genes are TRBV20-1 and TRBJ2-7, with D possibly being TRBD1 or TRBD2 (9 bases each). The germline gives CDR1 DFQATT, CDR2 SNEGSKA (reference sequence). The CDR3 contains 17 residues. V gave up 5 bases and J gave up 6 bases, with 29 bases separating them. The CDR3 sequence is CSAFGTGSGRRQFEQYF. The CDR3 region has the DNA TGCAGTGCTTTCGGGACAGGGAGCGGGAGGAGGCAATTCGAGCAGTACTTC.

This clonotype came up many times. The chain joins TRBV24-1 to TRBJ2-1; 9 bases agree with TRBD1. The CDR3 has 14 residues. Germline CDR1 reads KGHDR; CDR2 reads SFDVKD. Trimming took 8 bases from V and 7 from J; bases not matched to a gene: 8. The CDR3: CATKGTGRGNEQFF. The CDR3 nucleotides are TGTGCCACCAAGGGGACAGGGAGGGGGAATGAGCAGTTCTTC.

The chain links TRBV13 to TRBJ2-5, with TRBD2 matching over 9 bases. V shed 3 bases and J 5 bases; nucleotides not matched to a gene: 16. There are 18 residues in the CDR3. Per the germline V gene, CDR1 is PRHDT and CDR2 is FYEKMQ (reference sequence). CDR3 coding DNA: TGTGCCAGCAGCTTCGGAGAGATAGCGGGAGCCCCGGAGGAGACCCAGTACTTC. As protein: CASSFGEIAGAPEETQYF. The full variable domain, with the rest looked up from reference TRBV13 and TRBJ2-5, is AAGVIQSPRHLIKEKRETATLKCYPIPRHDTVYWYQQGPGQDPQFLISFYEKMQSDKGSIPDRFSAQQFSDYHSELNMSSLELGDSALYFCASSFGEIAGAPEETQYFGPGTRLLVL.

This clonotype was seen only a few times. The chain recombines TRBV30 with TRBJ2-7, with D maybe TRBD1 (6 bases). This CDR3 has 13 amino acids. Germline V lookup: CDR1 GTSNPN, CDR2 SVGIG (reference sequence). Trimming pared 1 base from V and 0 bases from J, leaving 7 bases between. The CDR3 loop is CAWSAGHSYEQYF. The CDR3 region has the DNA TGTGCCTGGAGTGCGGGACACTCCTACGAGCAGTACTTC.

This clonotype was detected many times. The J gene is TRBJ2-5, the V gene TRBV24-1, with 7 bases identical to TRBD2. There are 15 residues in the CDR3. Trimming took 8 bases from V and 1 from J; bases not matched to a gene: 9. Per the germline V gene, CDR1 is KGHDR and CDR2 is SFDVKD. The CDR3 spells CATTAGVLGQETQYF. The CDR3 DNA sequence: TGTGCCACCACCGCGGGAGTATTAGGCCAAGAGACCCAGTACTTC.

This clonotype was recorded many times. V gene TRBV19 combines with J gene TRBJ1-1, with a tentative D call TRBD1 (5 bases). The CDR3 totals 16 residues. CDR1 LNHDA and CDR2 SQIVND come from the germline V gene (reference sequence). V was clipped by 4 bases and J by 0 bases, with 15 bases between them. In nucleotides, the CDR3 is TGTGCCAGTAGTAAGGGGTATATGGCCATGAACACTGAAGCTTTCTTT. It codes for CASSKGYMAMNTEAFF.

This chain joins TRBV14 and TRBJ2-1, with 14 bases identical to TRBD2. CDR1 is SGHDN, CDR2 FVKESK, per germline. V dropped 4 bases and J dropped 8; count of bases not matched to a gene: 10. The CDR3 contains 17 residues. As DNA, the CDR3 is TGTGCCAGCAGCCGACGACTAGCGGGAGGGCCGAATCATGAGCAGTTCTTC. As protein: CASSRRLAGGPNHEQFF. The entire variable domain, with the rest obtained from reference TRBV14 and TRBJ2-1, is as follows: EAGVTQFPSHSVIEKGQTVTLRCDPISGHDNLYWYRRVMGKEIKFLLHFVKESKQDESGMPNNRFLAERTGGTYSTLKVQPAELEDSGVYFCASSRRLAGGPNHEQFFGPGTRLTVL.

The sample holds many counts of this clonotype. The V and J genes are TRBV6-1 and TRBJ1-6, with 10 nucleotides matching TRBD1. Trimming removed 7 bases from V and 6 bases from J; junction bases left unmatched: 3. CDR3 size: 14 residues. The germline gives CDR1 MNHNS, CDR2 SASEGT. CDR3 residues: CASNRDRGNSPLHF. The CDR3 coding sequence is TGTGCCAGCAATCGGGACAGGGGTAATTCACCCCTCCACTTT.

This clonotype was observed at least ten times. The chain combines TRBV30 with TRBJ2-7; D remains unclear. Germline-derived CDR1 and CDR2 are GTSNPN and SVGIG (reference sequence). V lost 2 bases, J lost 0 bases, and 11 bases lay in between. This CDR3 is built from 14 residues. The CDR3 region is CAWSLTFSSYEQYF. The CDR3 nucleotides read TGTGCCTGGAGTCTAACATTCAGCTCCTACGAGCAGTACTTC.

This clonotype occurred many times. For the CDR3, the DNA is TGCAGCGTTGAAGACACAGAGAACACTGAAGCTTTCTTT. Protein sequence: CSVEDTENTEAFF. The rearrangement joins TRBV29-1 to TRBJ1-1, with D uncertain. V was trimmed by 0 bases and J by 1 base, leaving 6 bases between them. This CDR3 comprises 13 residues. Germline V gene data show CDR1 as SQVTM and CDR2 as ANQGSEA.

The chain joins TRBV19 to TRBJ2-2, with D hard to call. The length of the CDR3 is 14 residues. Trimming removed 1 base at V and 4 bases at J, with 7 bases between. Germline V gives CDR1 LNHDA, CDR2 SQIVND (reference sequence). For the CDR3, the DNA is TGTGCCAGTAGTATAGCGAAGGTCACCGGGGAGCTGTTTTTT. This encodes CASSIAKVTGELFF.

Of note for this clonotype: A read error may be the cause here, since a much bigger clone is one base away. This chain uses TRBV7-2 with TRBJ2-7; D perhaps matches TRBD1 (5 bases). The CDR3 runs 13 residues. V lost 6 bases to trimming and J lost 2 bases, with 11 bases between them. Germline V gene data show CDR1 as SGHTA and CDR2 as FQGNSA. The CDR3 is CASSTGATYEQYF. The CDR3 nucleotides read TGTGCCAGCAGTACAGGCGCGACCTACGAGCAGTACTTC.

This clonotype was picked up a small number of times. This rearrangement joins TRBV11-2 to TRBJ2-1; D might be TRBD2 (6 bases). This CDR3 comprises 14 residues. V lost 3 bases and J lost 9, with 15 bases in between. CDR1 is SGHAT and CDR2 is FQNNGV in the germline V gene. The CDR3 nucleotides are TGTGCCAGCAGCTTCGCACTAGCTGGGCGTGAGCAGTTCTTC. Protein product: CASSFALAGREQFF.

This clonotype appeared many times. The genes are TRBV11-1 and TRBJ1-1; D remains unclear. The CDR3 spans 12 residues. V was clipped by 5 bases and J by 1 base, with 5 bases between them. Germline CDR1 is SGHAT and CDR2 is FQDESV (reference sequence). CDR3 DNA sequence: TGTGCCAGCAGCCACTCGAACACTGAAGCTTTCTTT. It translates to CASSHSNTEAFF.

This clonotype has ten or more counts. CDR3 in amino acids: CASSQVLVLSSYEQYF. Here the CDR3 DNA reads TGTGCCAGCAGCCAAGTTCTGGTTCTCAGCTCCTACGAGCAGTACTTC. The chain links TRBV3-1 to TRBJ2-7; the D is unclear. The CDR3 is made up of 16 amino acids. Germline loops: CDR1 LGHDT, CDR2 YNNKEL (reference sequence). V shed 1 base and J shed 0 bases, with 13 bases lying between them.

This chain's CDR3 is CASGLRGGNQPQHF. The CDR3 DNA sequence: TGTGCCAGCGGGCTCAGGGGGGGGAATCAGCCCCAGCATTTT. J is TRBJ1-5 and V is TRBV27; TRBD1 agrees at 7 bases. Germline V gene sequence: CDR1 MNHEY, CDR2 SMNVEV (reference sequence). V was clipped by 8 bases and J by 4 bases; unmatched bases: 8. This CDR3 comprises 14 residues.

In this sample, this clonotype turned up many times. The chain uses TRBV9 and TRBJ1-3; D is ambiguous. The CDR3 totals 13 residues. The V end lost 3 bases, the J end lost 0 bases, and 4 bases lay between the germline ends. Looked up from germline, CDR1 is SGDLS and CDR2 is YYNGEE. CDR3 sequence (DNA): TGTGCCAGCAGCGGGGGCTCTGGAAACACCATATATTTT. It encodes CASSGGSGNTIYF.

About this clonotype: Compared with germline, one end of the junction differs, possibly owing to a read error. The chain employs TRBV5-1 and TRBJ2-1; D gene ambiguous. Looked up from germline, CDR1 is SGHRS and CDR2 is YFSETQ. The CDR3 has 13 residues. In nucleotides, the CDR3 is TGCACCAGCAGCGTGGGCTCCTACAATGAGCAGTTCTTC. Amino acids: CTSSVGSYNEQFF.

The V gene is TRBV28, the J gene TRBJ2-2, with 7 positions matching TRBD2. This CDR3 is built from 13 residues. V was clipped by 5 bases and J by 8 bases; unmatched bases: 5. Germline values: CDR1 MDHEN, CDR2 SYDVKM. The CDR3 is CASSEGGRGELFF. The CDR3 region has the DNA TGTGCCAGCAGTGAGGGAGGGAGGGGGGAGCTGTTTTTT. The full variable domain, in which reference TRBV28 and TRBJ2-2 provide the parts outside the CDR3, is DVKVTQSSRYLVKRTGEKVFLECVQDMDHENMFWYRQDPGLGLRLIYFSYDVKMKEKGDIPEGYSVSREKKERFSLILESASTNQTSMYLCASSEGGRGELFFGEGSRLTVL.

This clonotype was observed a few times. This rearrangement joins TRBV3-1 to TRBJ2-7; D is undetermined. Germline CDR1 LGHDT, CDR2 YNNKEL (reference sequence). This CDR3 has 13 amino acids. Trimming took 3 bases from V and 2 from J, leaving 8 bases between them. This CDR3 reads CASSHVTPYEQYF. In DNA form, the CDR3 reads TGTGCCAGCAGCCATGTAACACCCTACGAGCAGTACTTC.